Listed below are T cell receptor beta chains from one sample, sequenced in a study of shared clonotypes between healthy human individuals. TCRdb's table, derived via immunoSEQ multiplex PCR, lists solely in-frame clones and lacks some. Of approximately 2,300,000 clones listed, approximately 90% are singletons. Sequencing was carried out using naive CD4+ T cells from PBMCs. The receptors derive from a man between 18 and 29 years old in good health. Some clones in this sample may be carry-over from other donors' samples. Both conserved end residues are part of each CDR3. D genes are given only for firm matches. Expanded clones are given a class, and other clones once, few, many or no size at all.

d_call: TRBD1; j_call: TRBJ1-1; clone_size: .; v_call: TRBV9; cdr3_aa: CASSVAGQGENTEAFF; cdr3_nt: TGTGCCAGCAGCGTAGCTGGACAGGGGGAGAACACTGAAGCTTTCTTT
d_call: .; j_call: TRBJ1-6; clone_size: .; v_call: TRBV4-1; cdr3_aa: CASSQERRDNNSPLHF; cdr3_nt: TGCGCCAGCAGCCAGGAAAGAAGGGATAATAATTCACCCCTCCACTTT
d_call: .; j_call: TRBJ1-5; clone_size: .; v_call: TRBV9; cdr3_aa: CASSVGAVGGQPQHF; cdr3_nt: TGTGCCAGCAGCGTAGGGGCAGTTGGAGGCCAGCCCCAGCATTTT
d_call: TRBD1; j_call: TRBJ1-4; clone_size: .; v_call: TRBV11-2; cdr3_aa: CASSQGQGGNEKLFF; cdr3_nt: TGTGCCAGCAGCCAAGGACAGGGGGGAAATGAAAAACTGTTTTTT
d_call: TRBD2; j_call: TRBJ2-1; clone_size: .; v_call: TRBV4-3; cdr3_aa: CASSQTDSGSISYNEQFF; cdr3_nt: TGCGCCAGCAGCCAAACCGATAGCGGGAGTATCTCCTACAATGAGCAGTTCTTC
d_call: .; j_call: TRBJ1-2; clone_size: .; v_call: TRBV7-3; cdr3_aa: CASSSQGGNYGYTF; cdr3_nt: TGTGCCAGCAGCTCCCAAGGAGGGAACTATGGCTACACCTTC
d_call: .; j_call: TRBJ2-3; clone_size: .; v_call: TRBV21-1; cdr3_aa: CASSKGLARIDTQYF; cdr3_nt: TGTGCCAGCAGCAAAGGACTAGCGAGGATAGATACGCAGTATTTT
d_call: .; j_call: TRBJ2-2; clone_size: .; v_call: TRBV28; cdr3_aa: CASSFPPQGSNTGELFF; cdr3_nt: TGTGCCAGCAGTTTTCCCCCCCAGGGGTCGAACACCGGGGAGCTGTTTTTT
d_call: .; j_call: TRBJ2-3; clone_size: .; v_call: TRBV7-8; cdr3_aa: CASSLGQSTDTQYF; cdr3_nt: TGTGCCAGCAGCCTCGGACAGAGCACAGATACGCAGTATTTT
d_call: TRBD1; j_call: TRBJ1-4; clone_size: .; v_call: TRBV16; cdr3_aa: CASSQQQQGATNEKLFF; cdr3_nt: TGTGCCAGCAGCCAACAACAACAGGGGGCAACTAATGAAAAACTGTTTTTT
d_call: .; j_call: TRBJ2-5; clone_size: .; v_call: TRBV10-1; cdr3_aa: CASSESAGRETQYF; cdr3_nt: TGCGCCAGCAGTGAGTCGGCGGGTAGGGAGACCCAGTACTTC
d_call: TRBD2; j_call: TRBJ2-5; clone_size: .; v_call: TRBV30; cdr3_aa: CAYQTSGIRLETQYF; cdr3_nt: TGTGCCTACCAGACTAGCGGGATTCGGTTGGAGACCCAGTACTTC
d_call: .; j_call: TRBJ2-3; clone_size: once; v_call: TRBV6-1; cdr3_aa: CASSVETFSTDTQYF; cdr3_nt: TGTGCCAGCAGTGTGGAGACTTTCAGCACAGATACGCAGTATTTT
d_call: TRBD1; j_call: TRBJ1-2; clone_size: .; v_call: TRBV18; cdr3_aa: CASSPPTGGYGYTF; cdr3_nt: TGTGCCAGCTCACCACCGACAGGGGGGTATGGCTACACCTTC
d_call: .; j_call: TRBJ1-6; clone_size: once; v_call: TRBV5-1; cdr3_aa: CASSLGTPGRITLHF; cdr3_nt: TGCGCCAGCAGCCTCGGGACACCCGGTAGGATCACCCTCCACTTT
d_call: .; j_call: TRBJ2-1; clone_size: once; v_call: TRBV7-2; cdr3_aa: CASRGYKPGDLTRFF; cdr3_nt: TGTGCCAGCAGGGGGTATAAACCGGGCGACCTGACACGGTTCTTC
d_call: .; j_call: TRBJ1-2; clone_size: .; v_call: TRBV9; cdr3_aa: CASSGRGIGYTF; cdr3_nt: TGTGCCAGCAGCGGCCGTGGAATCGGCTACACCTTC
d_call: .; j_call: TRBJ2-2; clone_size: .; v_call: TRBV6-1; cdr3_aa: CASSVNWDGRWELFF; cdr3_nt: TGTGCCAGCAGTGTGAATTGGGACGGTCGATGGGAGCTGTTTTTT
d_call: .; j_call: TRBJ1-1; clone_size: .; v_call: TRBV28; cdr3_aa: CASSPRYRKVATEAFF; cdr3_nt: TGTGCCAGCAGCCCTAGGTACAGAAAAGTGGCCACTGAAGCTTTCTTT
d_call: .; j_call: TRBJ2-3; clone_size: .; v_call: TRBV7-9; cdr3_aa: CASSPLSTGWTQYF; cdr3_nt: TGTGCCAGCAGCCCACTATCAACAGGGTGGACGCAGTATTTT
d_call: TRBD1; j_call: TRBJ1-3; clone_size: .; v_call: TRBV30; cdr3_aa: CACQQGTGNTIYF; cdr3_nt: TGTGCCTGTCAACAGGGGACGGGAAACACCATATATTTT
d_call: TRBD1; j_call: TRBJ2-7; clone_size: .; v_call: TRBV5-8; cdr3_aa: CASRSLGQGAYEQYF; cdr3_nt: TGTGCCAGCAGGTCCTTGGGACAGGGGGCCTACGAGCAGTACTTC
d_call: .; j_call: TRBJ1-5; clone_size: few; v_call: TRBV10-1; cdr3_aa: CASSRWPSNQPQHF; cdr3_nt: TGCGCCAGCTCCAGATGGCCAAGCAATCAGCCCCAGCATTTT
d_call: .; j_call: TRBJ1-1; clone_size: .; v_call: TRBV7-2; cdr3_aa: CASSPMGTANTEAFF; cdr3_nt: TGTGCCAGCAGCCCAATGGGGACCGCGAACACTGAAGCTTTCTTT
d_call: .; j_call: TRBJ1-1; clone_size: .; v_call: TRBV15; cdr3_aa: CATSRTESTEAFF; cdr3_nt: TGTGCCACCAGCAGAACGGAAAGTACTGAAGCTTTCTTT
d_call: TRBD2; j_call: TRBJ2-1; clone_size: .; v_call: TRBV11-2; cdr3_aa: CASSFASGPYNEQFF; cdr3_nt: TGTGCCAGCAGCTTTGCTAGCGGACCCTACAATGAGCAGTTCTTC